One and the same sample provided the 25 T cell receptor beta chains below, sequenced in a study of CD8 T cells in Susac syndrome. Reverse transcription of roughly 0.5 to 1 ug RNA was performed with random hexamers. TCRdb independently ran MiXCR on the immunoSEQ multiplex PCR reads; one entry per CDR3 protein. This table has 150,000 to 200,000 distinct CDR3 sequences, approximately 94% appearing once. The specimen sequenced was CD4+ T cells from PBMCs. These receptors came from a human donor with multiple sclerosis.

This clonotype is a singleton in its sample. J is TRBJ1-1 and V is TRBV19; D is possibly TRBD1 (6 bases). Per germline, CDR1 LNHDA and CDR2 SQIVND (reference sequence). The V and J ends lost 4 bases and 3 bases respectively, with 15 bases between them. This CDR3 region has 15 residues. For the CDR3, the DNA is TGTGCCAGTAGTACAATGGGACATTGGTACACTGAAGCTTTCTTT. Translating it yields CASSTMGHWYTEAFF.

The chain couples TRBV9 to TRBJ1-2; possible D gene TRBD1, 6 bases. This CDR3 comprises 17 residues. CDR1 and CDR2 (germline): SGDLS, YYNGEE. Trimming left V 6 bases short and J 2 bases short, with 23 bases between. CDR3 loop: CASKGVTGIRGNYGYTF. In DNA, the CDR3 is TGTGCCAGCAAGGGAGTAACGGGGATCAGGGGAAACTATGGCTACACCTTC. Full variable domain (remainder filled in from reference TRBV9 and TRBJ1-2): DSGVTQTPKHLITATGQRVTLRCSPRSGDLSVYWYQQSLDQGLQFLIQYYNGEERAKGNILERFSAQQFPDLHSELNLSSLELGDSALYFCASKGVTGIRGNYGYTFGSGTRLTVV.

This chain connects TRBV9 to TRBJ2-7; 8 positions agree with TRBD2. CDR1 is SGDLS and CDR2 is YYNGEE in the germline V gene. V was clipped by 3 bases and J by 6 bases; unmatched bases: 8. CDR3 length: 14 residues. This CDR3 reads CASSATGTSTEQYF. The CDR3 coding sequence is TGTGCCAGCAGCGCGACCGGGACTAGTACCGAGCAGTACTTC.

The rearrangement joins TRBV30 to TRBJ1-2; D gene uncertain. Between the trimmed V and J ends, which lost 7 bases and 6 bases, there was a span of 3 bases. CDR1 and CDR2 (germline): GTSNPN, SVGIG (reference sequence). CDR3 size: 8 residues. The CDR3 protein is CALNGYTF. The DNA for the CDR3 is TGTGCCTTGAATGGCTACACCTTC.

This chain uses TRBV18 with TRBJ2-3; tentatively, D is TRBD2 (6 bases). Deletions cut 6 bases from V and 2 bases from J, with 12 bases between. The germline CDR1 and CDR2 sequences are KGHSH and LQKENI. The CDR3 totals 14 residues. In nucleotides, the CDR3 is TGTGCCAGCTCTCTTAGCGGTCCCACAGATACGCAGTATTTT. This translates into CASSLSGPTDTQYF. Drawing the rest from reference TRBV18 and TRBJ2-3, the complete variable domain is NAGVMQNPRHLVRRRGQEARLRCSPMKGHSHVYWYRQLPEEGLKFMVYLQKENIIDESGMPKERFSAEFPKEGPSILRIQQVVRGDSAAYFCASSLSGPTDTQYFGPGTRLTVL.

The chain combines TRBV27 with TRBJ2-7; TRBD1 matches 10 bases. Germline V lookup: CDR1 MNHEY, CDR2 SMNVEV (reference sequence). The CDR3 has 17 amino acids. V dropped 0 bases and J dropped 0; count of bases not matched to a gene: 5. This CDR3 reads CASSLSVGTGVSYEQYF. CDR3 DNA: TGTGCCAGCAGTTTATCAGTCGGGACAGGGGTCTCCTACGAGCAGTACTTC.

This rearrangement joins TRBV12-3 or TRBV12-4 to TRBJ1-5, with 12 nucleotides matching TRBD1. The CDR3 totals 14 residues. V was clipped by 1 base and J by 9 bases; unmatched bases: 1. CDR3 bases: TGTGCCAGCAGTTTAGGGGACAGGGGGCTGCCCCAGCATTTT. Translated, it gives CASSLGDRGLPQHF.

V and J are TRBV10-3 and TRBJ1-4; 9 bases fit TRBD1. The CDR3 has 14 amino acids. J was trimmed by 8 bases and V by 10 bases; bases with no gene match: 11. Germline-derived CDR1 and CDR2 are ENHRY and SYGVKD. The CDR3 DNA sequence: TGTGCCACTTCCTCGACAGGGGGGCAGGAAAAACTGTTTTTT. Protein product: CATSSTGGQEKLFF.

This chain links TRBV29-1 with TRBJ1-1; D not resolved. The germline gives CDR1 SQVTM, CDR2 ANQGSEA. Deletions cut 1 base from V and 1 base from J, with 16 bases between. The CDR3 is made up of 16 amino acids. This CDR3 is CSVEASFTGGNTEAFF. For the CDR3, the DNA is TGCAGCGTTGAAGCGTCTTTCACTGGCGGGAACACTGAAGCTTTCTTT.

The V call is TRBV7-6, the J call TRBJ2-2, with 11 nucleotides matching TRBD1. CDR3 length: 17 residues. Germline V CDR1 and CDR2: SGHVS, FNYEAQ. The junction had 10 bases not matched to a gene; V was cut back by 5 bases and J by 5 bases. The CDR3 region is CASSRDGTGGWTGELFF. For the CDR3, the DNA is TGTGCCAGCAGCAGGGACGGGACAGGGGGTTGGACCGGGGAGCTGTTTTTT.

The V and J genes are TRBV20-1 and TRBJ2-7; D may be TRBD2 (5 bases). The germline CDR1 and CDR2 sequences are DFQATT and SNEGSKA (reference sequence). The length of the CDR3 is 12 residues. V was pared by 1 base and J by 5 bases, with 9 bases between. The CDR3 loop reads CSARGRRNEQYF. The CDR3 DNA is TGCAGTGCTAGAGGCCGGAGGAACGAGCAGTACTTC.

The chain is built from TRBV6-1 and TRBJ2-4, with D perhaps matching TRBD1 or TRBD2 (5 bases each). V was clipped by 8 bases and J by 0 bases, with 11 bases between them. CDR3 length equals 14 residues. The germline V gene encodes CDR1 MNHNS and CDR2 SASEGT. CDR3 region: CASARGPAKNIQYF. CDR3 DNA sequence: TGTGCCAGCGCAAGGGGACCAGCCAAAAACATTCAGTACTTC.

This clonotype was detected a few times. The chain employs TRBV6-5 and TRBJ2-5; 7 nucleotides match TRBD2. V gave up 6 bases and J gave up 4 bases; unmatched junction bases: 8. Germline V gives CDR1 MNHEY, CDR2 SVGAGI. The CDR3 is 14 residues long. The CDR3 is CASSPEGRGETQYF. The CDR3 bases are TGTGCCAGCAGCCCCGAAGGGAGGGGAGAGACCCAGTACTTC.

The chain couples TRBV20-1 to TRBJ2-7; perhaps D is TRBD1 or TRBD2 (5 bases each). The V gene lost 1 base and the J gene lost 6 bases, with 16 bases spanning the gap. The CDR3 has 14 amino acids. Germline V gene data show CDR1 as DFQATT and CDR2 as SNEGSKA (reference sequence). The CDR3 sequence: CSARGEGPVREQYF. CDR3 nucleotides: TGCAGTGCTAGAGGTGAGGGGCCGGTACGCGAGCAGTACTTC.

The chain is built from TRBV20-1 and TRBJ2-3; no definite D call. V shed 3 bases and J shed 7 bases, with 8 bases lying between them. Germline V gives CDR1 DFQATT, CDR2 SNEGSKA (reference sequence). CDR3 size: 11 residues. CDR3 DNA: TGCAGTGCTAGGGACCTCCATACGCAGTATTTT. As protein: CSARDLHTQYF.

J is TRBJ2-2 and V is TRBV10-3; the match to TRBD1 covers 11 bases. The CDR3 has 14 amino acids. Trimming at V came to 7 bases and at J to 6 bases, leaving 4 bases not matched to a gene. The germline V gene has CDR1 ENHRY and CDR2 SYGVKD. The DNA for the CDR3 is TGTGCCATCAAGGGACAGGGGGGTTCCGGGGAGCTGTTTTTT. This codes for CAIKGQGGSGELFF.

A single count supports this clonotype. The V call is TRBV6-5, the J call TRBJ2-1; D is perhaps TRBD2 (6 bases). The germline V gene encodes CDR1 MNHEY and CDR2 SVGAGI. The V end was cut by 5 bases, the J end by 7 bases, with 18 bases between. The CDR3 totals 15 residues. CDR3 sequence reads: CASSLRLGPWNEQFF. In DNA, the CDR3 is TGTGCCAGCAGTCTGAGACTAGGGCCTTGGAATGAGCAGTTCTTC.

The genes are TRBV19 and TRBJ2-1; 8 positions match TRBD2. Per the germline V gene, CDR1 is LNHDA and CDR2 is SQIVND (reference sequence). This CDR3 region has 15 residues. V was clipped by 5 bases and J by 4 bases; unmatched bases: 7. The CDR3 loop is CASSRGSGVYNEQFF. Here the CDR3 DNA reads TGTGCCAGTAGTCGAGGTAGCGGGGTATACAATGAGCAGTTCTTC.

The chain recombines TRBV2 with TRBJ2-7, with 9 bases lining up with TRBD1. Trimming took 6 bases from V and 2 from J; bases not matched to a gene: 2. This CDR3 contains 13 residues. Germline CDR1 reads SNHLY; CDR2 reads FYNNEI. CDR3: CASSGQGPYEQYF. The DNA of the CDR3 is TGTGCCAGCAGCGGACAGGGGCCCTACGAGCAGTACTTC.

The chain combines TRBV10-3 with TRBJ1-3, with 9 nucleotides matching TRBD1. The CDR3 consists of 15 residues. The germline gives CDR1 ENHRY, CDR2 SYGVKD. The junction had 5 bases not matched to a gene; V was cut back by 6 bases and J by 2 bases. The CDR3 is CAIRTQGAAGNTIYF. The CDR3 nucleotides read TGTGCCATCAGAACACAGGGGGCGGCTGGAAACACCATATATTTT.

This chain links TRBV27 with TRBJ1-5; D not resolved. Germline V gene lookup returns CDR1 MNHEY and CDR2 SMNVEV (reference sequence). This CDR3 has 13 amino acids. Trimming took off 2 bases at V and 8 bases at J, with 10 bases between the two ends. CDR3 region: CASSLGTHEPQHF. CDR3 bases: TGTGCCAGCAGTTTAGGCACCCATGAGCCCCAGCATTTT.

The chain couples TRBV20-1 to TRBJ2-1; TRBD2 matches at 8 bases. The CDR3 runs 13 residues. J gave up 3 bases and V 3 bases, and 1 base lay outside the gene matches. Germline V gene sequence: CDR1 DFQATT, CDR2 SNEGSKA (reference sequence). The CDR3 here is CSASGRGYNEQFF. CDR3 in DNA: TGCAGTGCTAGCGGGAGGGGCTACAATGAGCAGTTCTTC.

The chain uses TRBV4-2 and TRBJ2-7, with unresolved D. CDR3 size: 13 residues. From germline, CDR1 is LGHNA and CDR2 YNFKEQ. The ends were cut back, 0 bases at V and 0 bases at J, with 3 bases in the middle. The CDR3 protein is CASSQEISYEQYF. In DNA, the CDR3 is TGTGCCAGCAGCCAAGAGATCTCCTACGAGCAGTACTTC.

This chain joins TRBV29-1 and TRBJ2-7; the D is unclear. V gave up 7 bases and J gave up 6 bases, with 19 bases separating them. The length of the CDR3 is 13 residues. Germline V gene lookup returns CDR1 SQVTM and CDR2 ANQGSEA. This CDR3 is CSAGIEVSREQYF. CDR3 nucleotides: TGCAGCGCTGGAATTGAGGTCAGCCGCGAGCAGTACTTC.

This clonotype was observed a single time. The J gene is TRBJ2-4, the V gene TRBV5-4; TRBD2 might be the D (7 bases). V lost 0 bases and J 6 bases, leaving 13 bases between the germline ends. CDR3 size: 15 residues. The germline gives CDR1 SGHNT, CDR2 YYREEE (reference sequence). CDR3 sequence: CASSLEGGRVNIQYF. In DNA form, the CDR3 reads TGTGCCAGCAGCTTGGAGGGGGGGCGCGTAAACATTCAGTACTTC.